This T cell receptor beta chain was captured in a study of naive and memory T cell subsets. Whole-study results and caveats: Diversity fell and Gini index rose from naive through CM, EM, EMRA. Over 85% of naive TCR sequences appeared only once after error correction, unlike memory subsets. Activation and differentiation may alter RNA-based TCR counts.

This clonotype was detected a few times. Its antigen is undetermined. An equimolar mix of two oligonucleotides served as the beta constant-region primer for TRBC1 and TRBC2. Ligated cDNA was amplified by four rounds of PCR with nested alpha and beta constant-region primers and SP2. Ligation attached a single-stranded oligonucleotide with a 12-nucleotide UMI and the SP2 primer to the cDNA 3' end. TCRdb re-derived calls from the UMI-ligation and nested PCR reads in MiXCR, one entry per CDR3 protein. The top ten clones hold about 1% of a sample with 95,000 to 150,000 distinct CDR3 sequences, approximately 37% of them seen once. The specimen was central memory CD4+ T cells from blood. This TCR came from a human donor in good health.

CDR3 protein: CASSRISPENTIYF. The CDR3 DNA sequence: TGTGCCAGCAGTCGAATTAGCCCGGAAAACACCATATATTTT. The rearrangement links TRBV28 to TRBJ1-3; D unclear. The CDR3 totals 14 residues. With 5 bases removed from V and 6 bases from J, the gap between germline ends came to 14 bases. CDR1 is MDHEN and CDR2 is SYDVKM in the germline V gene.